These 9 T cell receptor beta chains were sequenced from one sample in a study of post-analysis software for immune sequencing data. Incorporated into the TCR beta cDNA libraries were unique molecular identifiers, which served to reduce PCR and sequencing biases. From the PCR reads, TCRdb called clonotypes with MiXCR, one entry per CDR3 protein. Of roughly 600,000 distinct CDR3 sequences in the sample, about 40% are singletons; the top ten hold about 1.8%. Study-wide results and caveats: The study found TRBV5-6, TRBV5-1 and TRBV20-1 among five or six TRBV segments more frequent in patients than controls.

No antigen has been assigned to these receptors. Sequences were obtained from blood. These receptors were obtained from a girl between 5 and 17 years old with multiple sclerosis.

The chain carries TRBV12-3 or TRBV12-4 and TRBJ1-5, with a tentative D call TRBD1 (6 bases). V lost 6 bases and J lost 3, with 12 bases in between. The CDR3 consists of 14 residues. CDR3 amino acids: CASSSTGYNQPQHF. The DNA for the CDR3 is TGTGCCAGCAGCTCGACAGGCTACAATCAGCCCCAGCATTTT.

This clonotype was seen at least ten times. The chain links TRBV7-2 to TRBJ2-3, with TRBD2 matching 13 bases. The germline CDR1 and CDR2 sequences are SGHTA and FQGNSA. This CDR3 is 18 amino acids long. Trimming at V came to 5 bases and at J to 0 bases, leaving 8 bases not matched to a gene. CDR3 region: CASSPGTSGARSTDTQYF. CDR3 nucleotides: TGTGCCAGCAGCCCCGGGACTAGCGGGGCCAGAAGCACAGATACGCAGTATTTT.

There are a few counts of this clonotype. The V gene is TRBV12-3 or TRBV12-4, the J gene TRBJ2-7; D is unresolved. The CDR3 spans 14 residues. The V gene lost 3 bases and the J gene lost 1 base, with 10 bases spanning the gap. The CDR3 protein is CASSFSYRSYEQYF. As DNA, the CDR3 is TGTGCCAGCAGTTTCTCGTATAGGTCCTACGAGCAGTACTTC.

This clonotype was detected only a few times. V is TRBV5-4 and J is TRBJ2-1; D uncertain. Germline CDR1 reads SGHNT; CDR2 reads YYREEE (reference sequence). Trimming shortened V by 0 bases and J by 6 bases, and 10 bases separated the two germline ends. The CDR3 consists of 14 residues. DNA of the CDR3: TGTGCCAGCAGCTTGGAGTTAGCAGGCAATGAGCAGTTCTTC. Encoded protein: CASSLELAGNEQFF.

The chain couples TRBV7-2 to TRBJ2-5; 7 bases line up with TRBD2. The V and J ends lost 2 bases and 3 bases, in that order; junction bases with no gene match: 6. This CDR3 has 15 residues. The germline V gene has CDR1 SGHTA and CDR2 FQGNSA. The CDR3 DNA reads TGTGCCAGCAGCTTACAAAGAGGGAGGGAAGAGACCCAGTACTTC. Residues: CASSLQRGREETQYF.

This chain uses TRBV20-1 with TRBJ1-2; TRBD1 agrees at 11 bases. Germline V CDR1 and CDR2: DFQATT, SNEGSKA (reference sequence). J was trimmed by 6 bases and V by 7 bases; bases with no gene match: 4. This CDR3 contains 12 residues. Here the CDR3 reads CSVPGQGDGYTF. CDR3 sequence (DNA): TGCAGTGTACCGGGACAGGGGGATGGCTACACCTTC.

J is TRBJ2-1 and V is TRBV4-1, with D tentatively TRBD2 (6 bases). Trimming removed 5 bases at V and 7 bases at J, with 18 bases between. CDR1 is MGHRA, CDR2 YSYEKL, per germline. This CDR3 is 15 amino acids long. This CDR3 reads CASSVVGGIRNEQFF. As DNA, the CDR3 is TGCGCCAGCAGCGTCGTGGGCGGGATCAGGAATGAGCAGTTCTTC.

This clonotype showed up just a few times. This chain joins TRBV12-3 or TRBV12-4 and TRBJ2-1, with TRBD2 matching over 13 bases. This CDR3 has 16 amino acids. V dropped 6 bases and J dropped 6; count of bases not matched to a gene: 8. The chain's CDR3 is CASRPRLAGGPNEQFF. In DNA form, the CDR3 reads TGTGCCAGCAGACCCAGACTAGCGGGGGGCCCCAATGAGCAGTTCTTC.

This clonotype was observed a few times. The gene calls are TRBV29-1 and TRBJ2-1; TRBD2 matches at 9 bases. In germline, CDR1 is SQVTM, CDR2 ANQGSEA. V was pared by 6 bases and J by 4 bases, with 7 bases of the junction left unmatched. The CDR3 runs 14 residues. CDR3 in DNA: TGCAGCGTCCTAGCGGGACCATCTTACAATGAGCAGTTCTTC. Translating gives CSVLAGPSYNEQFF.